This is a list of T cell receptor beta chains from one sample in a study of OX40 agonist ivuxolimab in advanced cancers. Method: immunoSEQ multiplex PCR; TCRdb's copy keeps in-frame clones and lacks some. This table holds 25,000 or so clones, around 78% found once. The material was CD4+ or CD8+ T cells sorted from blood, obtained in a trial of the OX40 agonist ivuxolimab. Receptors were obtained from an adult with an advanced solid tumor such as melanoma, head and neck, liver or kidney cancer. Each CDR3 is given with its conserved first and last residue. The order of the fields is V gene, J gene, CDR3 length, D gene, clone size, CDR3 protein, CDR3 DNA. The D gene is left open where the match is weak. Some rows mark clone size as missing; the rest say once, few, many or name a class of expanded clone.

v_gene: TRBV4-1
j_gene: TRBJ2-7
len: 14
d_gene: NA
abundance: once
CDR3aa: CASSPGQLIYEQYF
CDR3nt: TGCGCCAGCAGCCCGGGGCAGCTGATCTACGAGCAGTACTTC

v_gene: TRBV7-2
j_gene: TRBJ2-7
len: 15
d_gene: NA
abundance: NA
CDR3aa: CASSLGPPSSYEQYF
CDR3nt: TGTGCCAGCAGCTTAGGCCCGCCAAGCTCCTACGAGCAGTACTTC

v_gene: TRBV7-9
j_gene: TRBJ2-2
len: 16
d_gene: NA
abundance: NA
CDR3aa: CASSLGIGESAGELFF
CDR3nt: TGTGCCAGCAGCTTAGGGATCGGGGAAAGCGCCGGGGAGCTGTTTTTT

v_gene: TRBV19
j_gene: TRBJ2-7
len: 13
d_gene: NA
abundance: NA
CDR3aa: CASSFDGVYEQYF
CDR3nt: TGTGCCAGTAGTTTCGACGGAGTCTACGAGCAGTACTTC

v_gene: TRBV4-2
j_gene: TRBJ2-7
len: 14
d_gene: NA
abundance: many
CDR3aa: CASSAAGVYDEQYF
CDR3nt: TGTGCCAGCAGCGCTGCAGGGGTATATGACGAGCAGTACTTC

v_gene: TRBV6-6
j_gene: TRBJ1-3
len: 13
d_gene: NA
abundance: NA
CDR3aa: CASSLDSGNTIYF
CDR3nt: TGTGCCAGCAGTCTAGACTCTGGAAACACCATATATTTT

v_gene: TRBV6-5
j_gene: TRBJ2-2
len: 15
d_gene: NA
abundance: NA
CDR3aa: CASSYGTLNTGELFF
CDR3nt: TGTGCCAGCAGTTACGGGACTCTGAACACCGGGGAGCTGTTTTTT

v_gene: TRBV5-1
j_gene: TRBJ1-1
len: 15
d_gene: NA
abundance: NA
CDR3aa: CASSLGGRQGTEAFF
CDR3nt: TGCGCCAGCAGCTTGGGAGGGCGTCAGGGCACTGAAGCTTTCTTT

v_gene: TRBV6-6
j_gene: TRBJ2-5
len: 15
d_gene: NA
abundance: NA
CDR3aa: CASSYSETAVVTQYF
CDR3nt: TGTGCCAGCAGTTACTCTGAGACAGCGGTCGTGACCCAGTACTTC

v_gene: TRBV9
j_gene: TRBJ1-4
len: 15
d_gene: NA
abundance: NA
CDR3aa: CASSPGRAINEKLFF
CDR3nt: TGTGCCAGCAGCCCCGGGAGGGCTATTAATGAAAAACTGTTTTTT

v_gene: TRBV28
j_gene: TRBJ1-2
len: 13
d_gene: NA
abundance: once
CDR3aa: CASSFGPFSGYTF
CDR3nt: TGTGCCAGCAGTTTCGGGCCGTTTAGTGGCTACACCTTC

v_gene: TRBV4-2
j_gene: TRBJ2-3
len: 17
d_gene: TRBD2
abundance: NA
CDR3aa: CASSQDTSGGASDTQYF
CDR3nt: TGTGCCAGCAGCCAGGATACTAGCGGGGGGGCCTCAGATACGCAGTATTTT

v_gene: TRBV7-9
j_gene: TRBJ2-3
len: 17
d_gene: NA
abundance: few
CDR3aa: CASSLGHGGVNTDTQYF
CDR3nt: TGTGCCAGCAGCTTAGGCCACGGCGGGGTAAACACAGATACGCAGTATTTT

v_gene: TRBV7-2
j_gene: TRBJ1-1
len: 12
d_gene: NA
abundance: NA
CDR3aa: CASSYLNTEAFF
CDR3nt: TGTGCCAGCAGCTATCTGAACACTGAAGCTTTCTTT

v_gene: TRBV7-9
j_gene: TRBJ2-7
len: 15
d_gene: NA
abundance: NA
CDR3aa: CASSSTSGDRYEQYF
CDR3nt: TGTGCCAGCAGCTCCACTTCAGGAGACCGCTACGAGCAGTACTTC

v_gene: TRBV28
j_gene: TRBJ2-1
len: 15
d_gene: TRBD1
abundance: NA
CDR3aa: CASSSLRTGMGEQFF
CDR3nt: TGTGCCAGCAGTTCACTAAGGACAGGGATGGGTGAGCAGTTCTTC

v_gene: TRBV9
j_gene: TRBJ1-4
len: 15
d_gene: TRBD1
abundance: NA
CDR3aa: CASSSQGATNEKLFF
CDR3nt: TGTGCCAGCAGCAGCCAGGGGGCAACTAATGAAAAACTGTTTTTT

v_gene: TRBV6-5
j_gene: TRBJ2-1
len: 13
d_gene: NA
abundance: NA
CDR3aa: CASSYGVRNEQFF
CDR3nt: TGTGCCAGCAGTTACGGGGTTCGGAATGAGCAGTTCTTC

v_gene: TRBV10-3
j_gene: TRBJ2-5
len: 12
d_gene: NA
abundance: NA
CDR3aa: CAISDSKETQYF
CDR3nt: TGTGCCATCAGTGACAGTAAAGAGACCCAGTACTTC

v_gene: TRBV25-1
j_gene: TRBJ1-5
len: 14
d_gene: TRBD1
abundance: NA
CDR3aa: CASSEYRGNQPQHF
CDR3nt: TGTGCCAGCAGTGAATACAGGGGGAATCAGCCCCAGCATTTT

v_gene: TRBV2
j_gene: TRBJ2-1
len: 12
d_gene: TRBD1
abundance: once
CDR3aa: CASRGTGLEQFF
CDR3nt: TGTGCCAGCAGGGGGACAGGGCTCGAGCAGTTCTTC

v_gene: TRBV5-6
j_gene: TRBJ2-7
len: 18
d_gene: TRBD1
abundance: NA
CDR3aa: CASSSPGQRAVSSYEQYF
CDR3nt: TGTGCCAGCAGCTCGCCGGGACAGCGAGCGGTCAGCTCCTACGAGCAGTACTTC

v_gene: TRBV6-6
j_gene: TRBJ1-6
len: 16
d_gene: NA
abundance: few
CDR3aa: CASSYVSLSYNSPLHF
CDR3nt: TGTGCCAGCAGTTACGTCTCGCTTTCCTATAATTCACCCCTCCACTTT

v_gene: TRBV6-5
j_gene: TRBJ1-2
len: 13
d_gene: NA
abundance: NA
CDR3aa: CASSQQAYYGYTF
CDR3nt: TGTGCCAGCAGTCAACAGGCTTACTATGGCTACACCTTC

v_gene: TRBV7-2
j_gene: TRBJ2-7
len: 13
d_gene: NA
abundance: few
CDR3aa: CASSLELNYEQYF
CDR3nt: TGTGCCAGCAGCTTAGAACTGAACTACGAGCAGTACTTC

v_gene: TRBV27
j_gene: TRBJ2-1
len: 13
d_gene: NA
abundance: NA
CDR3aa: CASSFGSYNEQFF
CDR3nt: TGTGCCAGCAGTTTTGGTTCCTACAATGAGCAGTTCTTC

v_gene: TRBV11-3
j_gene: TRBJ1-6
len: 16
d_gene: NA
abundance: few
CDR3aa: CASSLEVGGYNSPLHF
CDR3nt: TGTGCCAGCAGCTTAGAGGTAGGGGGATATAATTCACCCCTCCACTTT

v_gene: TRBV29-1
j_gene: TRBJ2-7
len: 12
d_gene: NA
abundance: medium-sized
CDR3aa: CSVVSGSGEQYF
CDR3nt: TGCAGCGTTGTGAGTGGGAGTGGGGAGCAGTACTTC

v_gene: TRBV11-2
j_gene: TRBJ2-7
len: 15
d_gene: NA
abundance: NA
CDR3aa: CASSSVRQAMYEQYF
CDR3nt: TGTGCCAGCAGCTCCGTCAGACAGGCGATGTACGAGCAGTACTTC

v_gene: TRBV4-1
j_gene: TRBJ2-3
len: 14
d_gene: NA
abundance: once
CDR3aa: CASSHPGATDTQYF
CDR3nt: TGCGCCAGCAGCCACCCGGGGGCCACAGATACGCAGTATTTT

v_gene: TRBV7-2
j_gene: TRBJ2-3
len: 15
d_gene: NA
abundance: NA
CDR3aa: CASSLGAGQADTQYF
CDR3nt: TGTGCCAGCAGCTTAGGGGCAGGGCAGGCAGATACGCAGTATTTT

v_gene: TRBV5-3
j_gene: TRBJ1-4
len: 17
d_gene: TRBD1
abundance: few
CDR3aa: CARRLGTANATNEKLFF
CDR3nt: TGTGCCAGAAGACTCGGGACAGCGAATGCAACTAATGAAAAACTGTTTTTT

v_gene: TRBV21-1
j_gene: TRBJ1-1
len: 12
d_gene: NA
abundance: NA
CDR3aa: CASSTIRTEAFF
CDR3nt: TGTGCCAGCAGTACAATTCGCACTGAAGCTTTCTTT

v_gene: TRBV5-5
j_gene: TRBJ2-7
len: 14
d_gene: TRBD1
abundance: NA
CDR3aa: CASRPGTGFREQYF
CDR3nt: TGTGCCAGCAGGCCCGGGACAGGCTTCCGCGAGCAGTACTTC

v_gene: TRBV5-6
j_gene: TRBJ2-7
len: 13
d_gene: NA
abundance: NA
CDR3aa: CASSPAGTYEQYF
CDR3nt: TGTGCCAGCAGCCCGGCGGGCACCTACGAGCAGTACTTC

v_gene: TRBV27
j_gene: TRBJ1-1
len: 13
d_gene: NA
abundance: NA
CDR3aa: CASSLSANTEAFF
CDR3nt: TGTGCCAGCAGTTTATCCGCGAACACTGAAGCTTTCTTT

v_gene: TRBV6-5
j_gene: TRBJ2-1
len: 11
d_gene: NA
abundance: NA
CDR3aa: CASSYAGEQFF
CDR3nt: TGTGCCAGCAGTTACGCGGGGGAGCAGTTCTTC

v_gene: TRBV9
j_gene: TRBJ1-2
len: 13
d_gene: NA
abundance: once
CDR3aa: CASSWETNYGYTF
CDR3nt: TGTGCCAGCAGCTGGGAAACAAACTATGGCTACACCTTC

v_gene: TRBV6-1
j_gene: TRBJ2-3
len: 12
d_gene: NA
abundance: NA
CDR3aa: CASRKVTDTQYF
CDR3nt: TGTGCCAGCAGGAAGGTGACAGATACGCAGTATTTT

v_gene: TRBV13
j_gene: TRBJ2-1
len: 12
d_gene: NA
abundance: few
CDR3aa: CASSLGWNEQFF
CDR3nt: TGTGCCAGCAGCTTAGGGTGGAATGAGCAGTTCTTC